This T cell receptor (beta chain) emerged from a study of cytomegalovirus exposure and HLA in healthy donors. The PCR used 60 Vbeta and 13 Jbeta primers. The assay was immunoSEQ multiplex PCR, and TCRdb's table has in-frame clones only and misses some. The table shows roughly 200,000 clones, with over 70% occurring only once. As for this clone: Its antigen is still unknown.

The study's findings and limits: TCR beta chains numbering some 160 were designated cytomegalovirus-associated.

Each of the donors was a healthy bone marrow donor. Trimming took 2 bases from V and 6 from J; bases not matched to a gene: 5. Germline V gene data show CDR1 as SGHAT and CDR2 as FQNNGV. The CDR3 is 15 amino acids. The chain combines TRBV11-2 with TRBJ2-1; 9 nucleotides match TRBD2. This receptor was taken from a male donor in good health and CMV-seronegative. Sequencing used PBMCs. CDR3 in amino acids: CASSLTSGLGNEQFF. The DNA of the CDR3 is TGTGCCAGCAGCTTAACTAGCGGGTTGGGCAATGAGCAGTTCTTC.